Here is one TCR beta chain with its context. Antigen: not known. The data were taken from a study of shared clonotypes between healthy human individuals. CDR1 and CDR2 (germline): LNHDA, SQIVND (reference sequence). The CDR3 is 13 residues long. V shed 10 bases and J shed 2 bases, with 15 bases lying between them. CD8 cells classed as naive were CD45RO-negative and positively selected for CCR7, excluding terminally differentiated effector memory CD45RA+ cells. Study-wide results and caveats: Clonotypes that were shared across a handful of donors made up around 5% of naive CD4 clonotypes.

The repertoire was sequenced with immunoSEQ multiplex PCR; TCRdb's copy has only in-frame clones and lacks some. This repertoire shows about 2 million clones, about 95% found once; its top ten account for 1.2%. What was sequenced was naive CD8+ T cells sorted from blood. The clonotype was recovered from a man between 18 and 35 years old in good health. The chain carries TRBV19 and TRBJ2-7; D possibly matches TRBD1 or TRBD2 (5 bases each). The CDR3 region has the DNA TGTGCCACCGCCCCCGGGGCCCCCTACGAGCAGTACTTC. It specifies CATAPGAPYEQYF.